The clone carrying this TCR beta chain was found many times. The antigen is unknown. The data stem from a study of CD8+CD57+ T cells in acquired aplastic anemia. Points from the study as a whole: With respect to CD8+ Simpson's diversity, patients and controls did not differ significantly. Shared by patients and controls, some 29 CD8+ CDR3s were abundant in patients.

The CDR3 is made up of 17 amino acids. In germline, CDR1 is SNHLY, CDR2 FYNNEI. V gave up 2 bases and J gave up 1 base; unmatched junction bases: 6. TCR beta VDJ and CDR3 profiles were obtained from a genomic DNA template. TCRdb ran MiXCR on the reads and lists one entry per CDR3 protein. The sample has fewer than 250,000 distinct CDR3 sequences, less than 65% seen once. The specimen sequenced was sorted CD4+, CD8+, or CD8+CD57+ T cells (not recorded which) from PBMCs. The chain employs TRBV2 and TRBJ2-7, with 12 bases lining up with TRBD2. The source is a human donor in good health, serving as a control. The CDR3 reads CASSERLTSGGSYEQYF. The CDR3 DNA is TGTGCCAGCAGTGAACGACTAACTAGCGGGGGGTCCTACGAGCAGTACTTC.